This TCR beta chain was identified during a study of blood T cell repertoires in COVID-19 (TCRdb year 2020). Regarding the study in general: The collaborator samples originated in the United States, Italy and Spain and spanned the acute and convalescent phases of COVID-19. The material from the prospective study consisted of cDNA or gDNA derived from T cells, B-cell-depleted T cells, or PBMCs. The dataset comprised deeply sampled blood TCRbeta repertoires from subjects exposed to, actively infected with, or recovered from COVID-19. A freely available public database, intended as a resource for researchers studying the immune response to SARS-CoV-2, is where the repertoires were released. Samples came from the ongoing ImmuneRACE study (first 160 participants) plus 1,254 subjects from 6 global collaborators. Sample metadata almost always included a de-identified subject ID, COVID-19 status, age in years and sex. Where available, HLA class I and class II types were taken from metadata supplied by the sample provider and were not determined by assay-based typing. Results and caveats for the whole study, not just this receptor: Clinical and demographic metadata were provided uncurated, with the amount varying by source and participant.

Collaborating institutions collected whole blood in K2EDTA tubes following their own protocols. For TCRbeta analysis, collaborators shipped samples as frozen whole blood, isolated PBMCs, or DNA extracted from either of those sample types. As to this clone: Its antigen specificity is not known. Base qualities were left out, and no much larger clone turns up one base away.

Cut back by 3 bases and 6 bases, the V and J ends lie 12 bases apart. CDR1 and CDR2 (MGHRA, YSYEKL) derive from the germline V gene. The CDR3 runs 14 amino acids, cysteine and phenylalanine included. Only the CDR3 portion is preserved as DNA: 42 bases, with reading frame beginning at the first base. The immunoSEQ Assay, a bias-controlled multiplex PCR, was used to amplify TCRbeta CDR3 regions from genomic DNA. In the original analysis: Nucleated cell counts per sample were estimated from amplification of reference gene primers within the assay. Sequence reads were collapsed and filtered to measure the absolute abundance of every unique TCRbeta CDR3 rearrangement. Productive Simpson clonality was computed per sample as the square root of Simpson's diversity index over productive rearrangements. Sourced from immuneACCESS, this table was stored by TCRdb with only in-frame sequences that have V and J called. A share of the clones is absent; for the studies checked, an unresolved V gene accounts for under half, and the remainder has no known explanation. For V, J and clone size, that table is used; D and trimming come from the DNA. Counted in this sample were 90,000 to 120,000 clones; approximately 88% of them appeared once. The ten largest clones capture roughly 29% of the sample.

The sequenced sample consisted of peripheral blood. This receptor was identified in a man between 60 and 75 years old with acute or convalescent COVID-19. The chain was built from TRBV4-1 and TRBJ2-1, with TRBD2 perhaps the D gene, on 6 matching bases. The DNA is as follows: TGCGCCAGCAGCCACCCGGGAGTCGGCAATGAGCAGTTCTTC. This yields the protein CASSHPGVGNEQFF.